The 19 T cell receptor beta chains reported below all come from one sample, sequenced in a study of blood T cell repertoires in COVID-19. Only in-frame clones appear in the TCRdb table, and some are missing; sequencing was by immunoSEQ multiplex PCR. The table includes 60,000 to 80,000 clones, approximately 88% detected once. Sequencing was done on a sample of peripheral blood. The receptors were gathered from a woman in her seventies with acute or convalescent COVID-19.

In this sample, this clone turned up a few times. This chain joins TRBV7-3 and TRBJ1-1; 9 nucleotides match TRBD1. CDR3 length equals 14 residues. V dropped 4 bases and J dropped 2; count of bases not matched to a gene: 2. CDR1 is SGHTA, CDR2 FQGTGA, per germline. The CDR3 is CASSSQGANTEAFF. CDR3 DNA sequence: TGTGCCAGCAGCTCACAGGGGGCTAACACTGAAGCTTTCTTT.

V is TRBV7-2 and J is TRBJ1-4; TRBD1 matches 7 bases. V lost 3 bases to trimming and J lost 6 bases; unmatched junction nucleotides: 1. CDR3 length equals 13 residues. The germline V gene has CDR1 SGHTA and CDR2 FQGNSA. CDR3 nucleotides: TGTGCCAGCAGCTTCGACAGGGATGAAAAACTGTTTTTT. This translates into CASSFDRDEKLFF.

V and J are TRBV2 and TRBJ1-6; D is perhaps TRBD1 (5 bases). Between the trimmed V and J ends, which lost 5 bases and 1 base, there was a span of 12 bases. Germline CDR1 is SNHLY and CDR2 is FYNNEI. There are 16 residues in the CDR3. The CDR3, as DNA: TGTGCCAGCAGTCCGCGGAAGGGGTCCTATAATTCACCCCTCCACTTT. It yields the protein CASSPRKGSYNSPLHF.

The CDR3 DNA reads as TGTGCCAGCAGACCTCGCTCCTTCCGGGTGAACACTGAAGCTTTCTTT. It is translated as CASRPRSFRVNTEAFF. V and J are TRBV28 and TRBJ1-1; D unresolved. This CDR3 contains 16 residues. Trimming shortened V by 6 bases and J by 0 bases, and 17 bases separated the two germline ends. Germline V gene data show CDR1 as MDHEN and CDR2 as SYDVKM. Based on the CDR3 plus reference TRBV28 and TRBJ1-1, the full variable domain is DVKVTQSSRYLVKRTGEKVFLECVQDMDHENMFWYRQDPGLGLRLIYFSYDVKMKEKGDIPEGYSVSREKKERFSLILESASTNQTSMYLCASRPRSFRVNTEAFFGQGTRLTVV.

V usage is TRBV7-6 and J usage is TRBJ2-2, with 9 bases identical to TRBD1. Per the germline V gene, CDR1 is SGHVS and CDR2 is FNYEAQ. Unmatched junction bases numbered 4, after V lost 3 bases and J lost 5 bases. There are 15 residues in the CDR3. The CDR3 nucleotides are TGTGCCAGCAGCTTGGGGACAGGGCGAACCGGGGAGCTGTTTTTT. This translates into CASSLGTGRTGELFF.

About this clone itself: This same CDR3 is encoded by further DNA sequences in the sample. This chain joins TRBV7-3 and TRBJ1-5, with D uncertain. From germline, CDR1 is SGHTA and CDR2 FQGTGA. V was clipped by 0 bases and J by 2 bases, with 5 bases between them. There are 14 residues in the CDR3. The CDR3 DNA reads as TGTGCCAGCAGCTTAACGGGCGGCAATCAGCCCCAGCATTTT. It codes for CASSLTGGNQPQHF. The full variable domain, rest sourced from reference TRBV7-3 and TRBJ1-5, is GAGVSQTPSNKVTEKGKYVELRCDPISGHTALYWYRQSLGQGPEFLIYFQGTGAADDSGLPNDRFFAVRPEGSVSTLKIQRTERGDSAVYLCASSLTGGNQPQHFGDGTRLSIL.

The chain joins TRBV3-1 (or the pseudogene TRBV3-2) to TRBJ1-1; D remains unclear. Trimming shortened V by 1 base and J by 1 base, and 4 bases separated the two germline ends. CDR1 is LGHDT, CDR2 YNNKEL, per germline (reference sequence). CDR3 length: 13 amino acids. CDR3 residues: CASSQGRNTEAFF. As DNA, the CDR3 is TGTGCCAGCAGCCAAGGGAGGAACACTGAAGCTTTCTTT.

The V gene is TRBV30, the J gene TRBJ1-1, with 7 bases fitting TRBD1. This CDR3 region has 14 residues. Looked up from germline, CDR1 is GTSNPN and CDR2 is SVGIG (reference sequence). V was clipped by 1 base and J by 1 base; unmatched bases: 3. For the CDR3, the DNA is TGTGCCTGGAGTGCCTGGACAGGGAACACTGAAGCTTTCTTT. This sequence encodes CAWSAWTGNTEAFF.

This rearrangement joins TRBV29-1 to TRBJ1-1, with D unclear. The CDR3 sequence is 12 residues long. Trimming cost V 1 base and J 10 bases, with 13 bases left between them. CDR1 SQVTM and CDR2 ANQGSEA come from the germline V gene. CDR3: CSVEGMRYGAFF. The DNA of the CDR3 is TGCAGCGTTGAAGGGATGAGGTACGGAGCTTTCTTT.

The chain couples TRBV3-1 (or the pseudogene TRBV3-2) to TRBJ1-1; no clear D gene. V gave up 4 bases and J gave up 4 bases, with 16 bases separating them. CDR3 length: 15 residues. Germline V gives CDR1 LGHDT, CDR2 YNNKEL (reference sequence). The CDR3 here is CASSPSQARPTEAFF. Here the CDR3 DNA reads TGTGCCAGCAGCCCTTCCCAGGCCCGGCCCACTGAAGCTTTCTTT.

This sequence joins TRBV7-9 and TRBJ1-1; TRBD1 is a possible D gene (6 bases). Trimming shortened V by 5 bases and J by 10 bases, and 23 bases separated the two germline ends. The CDR3 loop spans 15 amino acids. CDR1 and CDR2 from the germline V gene are SEHNR and FQNEAQ (reference sequence). CDR3 DNA: TGTGCCAGCAGCCTATTTGGAGACAGGCCTATGAGAGCTTTCTTT. Translated, it gives CASSLFGDRPMRAFF.

This clone was seen a single time. The CDR3: CASTRDSREQYF. DNA for the CDR3: TGTGCCAGCACTAGGGACAGTAGGGAGCAGTACTTC. The chain uses TRBV28 and TRBJ2-7; 7 bases map to TRBD1. With 7 bases clipped from V and 7 bases from J, the junction kept 7 bases outside the gene matches. The CDR3 is made up of 12 amino acids. Germline-derived CDR1 and CDR2 are MDHEN and SYDVKM.

This clone occurred once. This chain connects TRBV24-1 to TRBJ1-4; D call uncertain. With 5 bases removed from V and 8 bases from J, the gap between germline ends came to 14 bases. CDR3 length equals 14 residues. In germline, CDR1 is KGHDR, CDR2 SFDVKD. The CDR3, as DNA: TGTGCCACCAGTGGTACGGGAGAGAAGGAAAAACTGTTTTTT. Its protein product is CATSGTGEKEKLFF.

This clone was detected only a few times. The J gene is TRBJ1-1, the V gene TRBV7-2, with 7 bases matching TRBD1. J was trimmed by 4 bases and V by 5 bases; bases with no gene match: 7. The CDR3 contains 14 residues. CDR1 and CDR2 from the germline V gene are SGHTA and FQGNSA. The CDR3 sequence is CASSPRQGVTEAFF. The CDR3 coding sequence is TGTGCCAGCAGCCCAAGACAGGGTGTCACTGAAGCTTTCTTT.

The V call is TRBV28, the J call TRBJ2-1; the D is unclear. Trimming took 8 bases from V and 0 from J, leaving 14 bases between them. CDR3 length equals 15 residues. CDR1 and CDR2 from the germline V gene are MDHEN and SYDVKM. This CDR3 reads CASGSRFFSYNEQFF. The CDR3 DNA reads TGTGCCAGCGGCTCGAGGTTTTTCTCCTACAATGAGCAGTTCTTC.

The rearrangement joins TRBV28 to TRBJ2-7; 7 bases are shared with TRBD1. The germline CDR1 and CDR2 sequences are MDHEN and SYDVKM. The J segment lost 0 bases and the V segment lost 6 bases, leaving 5 bases of the junction unmatched. The CDR3 length is 14 residues. CDR3 protein: CASRDRTYSYEQYF. CDR3 coding DNA: TGTGCCAGCAGGGACAGGACCTACTCCTACGAGCAGTACTTC. Using reference TRBV28 and TRBJ2-7 for the parts outside the CDR3, the full variable domain is DVKVTQSSRYLVKRTGEKVFLECVQDMDHENMFWYRQDPGLGLRLIYFSYDVKMKEKGDIPEGYSVSREKKERFSLILESASTNQTSMYLCASRDRTYSYEQYFGPGTRLTVT.

V usage is TRBV29-1 and J usage is TRBJ2-5; no clear D. The CDR3 extends over 12 amino acids. V was trimmed by 8 bases and J by 5 bases, leaving 15 bases between them. CDR1 and CDR2 from the germline V gene are SQVTM and ANQGSEA. CDR3 loop: CSSTTRKETQYF. In nucleotides, the CDR3 is TGCAGCTCGACGACGAGGAAGGAGACCCAGTACTTC.

The gene calls are TRBV2 and TRBJ1-4; D remains unclear. This CDR3 is 15 amino acids long. V lost 7 bases and J lost 7, with 19 bases in between. Germline V lookup: CDR1 SNHLY, CDR2 FYNNEI. The CDR3 DNA reads as TGTGCCAGCACTCGAGGGTCACCGACGGGTGAAAAACTGTTTTTT. Amino acids: CASTRGSPTGEKLFF.

This clone was seen a few times. V gene TRBV7-8 combines with J gene TRBJ2-7, with D unresolved. The CDR3 runs to 11 residues. V was shortened by 4 bases and J by 4 bases, with 5 bases between the two germline ends. Looked up from germline, CDR1 is SGHVS and CDR2 is FQNEAQ. The CDR3 loop reads CASSSLYEQYF. The CDR3 coding sequence is TGTGCCAGCAGCTCCCTATACGAGCAGTACTTC.